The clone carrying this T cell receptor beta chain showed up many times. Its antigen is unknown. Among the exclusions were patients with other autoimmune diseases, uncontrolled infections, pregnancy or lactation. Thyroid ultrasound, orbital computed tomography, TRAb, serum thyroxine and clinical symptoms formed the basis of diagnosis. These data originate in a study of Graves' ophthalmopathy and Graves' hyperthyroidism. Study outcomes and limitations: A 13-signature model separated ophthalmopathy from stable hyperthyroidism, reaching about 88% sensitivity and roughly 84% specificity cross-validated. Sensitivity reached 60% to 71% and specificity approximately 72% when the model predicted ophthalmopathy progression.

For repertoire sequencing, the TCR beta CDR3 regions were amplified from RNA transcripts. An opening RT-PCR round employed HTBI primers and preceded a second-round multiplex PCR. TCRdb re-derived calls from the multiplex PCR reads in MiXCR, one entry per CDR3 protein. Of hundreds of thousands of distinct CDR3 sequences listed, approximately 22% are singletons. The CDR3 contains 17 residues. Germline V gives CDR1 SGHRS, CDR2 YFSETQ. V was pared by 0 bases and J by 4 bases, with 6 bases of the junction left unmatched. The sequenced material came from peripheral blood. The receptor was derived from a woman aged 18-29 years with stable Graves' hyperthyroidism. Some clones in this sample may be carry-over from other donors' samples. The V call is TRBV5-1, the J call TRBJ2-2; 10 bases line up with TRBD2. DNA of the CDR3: TGCGCCAGCAGCTTGGGTCGGGCTAGCGGGAGCACCGGGGAGCTGTTTTTT. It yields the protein CASSLGRASGSTGELFF.